The 24 T cell receptor beta chains below come from one sample, sequenced in a study of shared clonotypes between healthy human individuals. Sequencing used immunoSEQ multiplex PCR; TCRdb keeps in-frame clones, though not all of them. Among about 650,000 clones listed, roughly 95% were seen once. CD45RO-negative CD8 cells positively selected for CCR7 made up the naive population, which excluded terminally differentiated effector memory CD45RA+ cells. The sample taken for sequencing was naive CD8+ T cells sorted from blood. Receptor source: a woman aged 25 to 45 in good health.

The gene calls are TRBV27 and TRBJ1-2; tentatively, D is TRBD1 (5 bases). V was clipped by 5 bases and J by 1 base, with 14 bases between them. CDR3 size: 15 residues. Germline CDR1 and CDR2: MNHEY and SMNVEV (reference sequence). The CDR3 spells CASSMIGGSNYGYTF. The CDR3 DNA is TGTGCCAGCAGTATGATCGGGGGGAGTAACTATGGCTACACCTTC.

This rearrangement joins TRBV27 to TRBJ2-7; D is perhaps TRBD1 or TRBD2 (5 bases each). This CDR3 has 13 residues. V lost 5 bases to trimming and J lost 4 bases, with 12 bases between them. Germline CDR1 is MNHEY and CDR2 is SMNVEV (reference sequence). The CDR3 nucleotides are TGTGCCAGCAGTCCCGTGTGGGGGTACGAGCAGTACTTC. This sequence encodes CASSPVWGYEQYF.

J is TRBJ2-7 and V is TRBV7-8, with D hard to call. CDR3 length: 13 residues. Germline V gives CDR1 SGHVS, CDR2 FQNEAQ. V lost 2 bases to trimming and J lost 5 bases, with 10 bases between them. The CDR3 region is CASSLFTNHEQYF. The CDR3 coding sequence is TGTGCCAGCAGCTTATTTACTAACCACGAGCAGTACTTC.

This chain links TRBV5-6 with TRBJ2-1; perhaps TRBD2 as D (6 bases). There are 16 residues in the CDR3. In germline, CDR1 is SGHDT, CDR2 YYEEEE. V was clipped by 3 bases and J by 3 bases, with 16 bases between them. The DNA of the CDR3 is TGTGCCAGCAGCTCAAACACCGGGACTCGCTACAATGAGCAGTTCTTC. Translated, it gives CASSSNTGTRYNEQFF.

The gene calls are TRBV2 and TRBJ1-2, with TRBD1 as a possible D gene (5 bases). In germline, CDR1 is SNHLY, CDR2 FYNNEI. With 3 bases removed from V and 4 bases from J, the gap between germline ends came to 12 bases. This CDR3 has 14 amino acids. The CDR3 here is CASSEDTRGYGYTF. In DNA form, the CDR3 reads TGTGCCAGCAGTGAGGACACCCGCGGCTATGGCTACACCTTC. Complete variable domain (other parts from reference TRBV2 and TRBJ1-2): EPEVTQTPSHQVTQMGQEVILRCVPISNHLYFYWYRQILGQKVEFLVSFYNNEISEKSEIFDDQFSVERPDGSNFTLKIRSTKLEDSAMYFCASSEDTRGYGYTFGSGTRLTVV.

A few counts support this clone. The chain joins TRBV28 to TRBJ1-1; D is undetermined. Germline assignment: CDR1 MDHEN and CDR2 SYDVKM. The length of the CDR3 is 15 residues. Trimming cost V 6 bases and J 3 bases, with 17 bases left between them. Here the CDR3 reads CASRAVILNDTEAFF. CDR3 DNA: TGTGCCAGCAGAGCAGTCATCCTGAACGACACTGAAGCTTTCTTT.

V is TRBV2 and J is TRBJ2-7, with D perhaps TRBD2 (6 bases). CDR1 is SNHLY and CDR2 is FYNNEI in the germline V gene. This CDR3 contains 15 residues. The germline V and J ends were trimmed by 6 bases and 2 bases, with 17 bases remaining between them. In nucleotides, the CDR3 is TGTGCCAGCAGCGTAGCGGCGGAACGGGCCTACGAGCAGTACTTC. This translates into CASSVAAERAYEQYF.

This chain uses TRBV28 with TRBJ1-4; 9 nucleotides align to TRBD1. Germline CDR1 MDHEN, CDR2 SYDVKM. The CDR3 length is 15 residues. V trimming: 4 bases; J trimming: 8 bases; junction bases outside the gene matches: 8. Here the CDR3 reads CASSSGTGSREKLFF. The CDR3, as DNA: TGTGCCAGCAGTTCCGGGACAGGGTCGCGAGAAAAACTGTTTTTT.

The CDR3 reads CASSGRSLSSGANVLTF. Written as DNA, the CDR3 is TGTGCCAGCTCTGGTCGGTCCCTGAGCTCTGGGGCCAACGTCCTGACTTTC. The rearrangement links TRBV27 to TRBJ2-6; D is unclear. Germline V gene sequence: CDR1 MNHEY, CDR2 SMNVEV (reference sequence). The CDR3 covers 17 residues. V lost 8 bases and J 0 bases, leaving 17 bases between the germline ends.

The rearrangement joins TRBV27 to TRBJ2-3, with a possible D match to TRBD2 (5 bases). The CDR3 consists of 12 residues. The V gene's germline CDR1 is MNHEY and CDR2 SMNVEV (reference sequence). Trimming removed 5 bases from V and 6 bases from J, with 9 bases in between. The CDR3 is CASSIRGDTQYF. The DNA for the CDR3 is TGTGCCAGCAGTATACGAGGGGATACGCAGTATTTT.

This chain joins TRBV9 and TRBJ2-7, with 13 nucleotides matching TRBD2. V lost 0 bases to trimming and J lost 6 bases; unmatched junction nucleotides: 3. CDR3 length equals 15 residues. The V gene's germline CDR1 is SGDLS and CDR2 YYNGEE. CDR3 loop: CASSVGTSGSFEQYF. The DNA for the CDR3 is TGTGCCAGCAGCGTAGGGACTAGCGGGAGTTTCGAGCAGTACTTC.

The chain joins TRBV19 to TRBJ1-5; no clear D gene. Looked up from germline, CDR1 is LNHDA and CDR2 is SQIVND (reference sequence). Trimming left V 7 bases short and J 5 bases short, with 9 bases between. This CDR3 region has 12 residues. The CDR3: CASTTAYQPQHF. The DNA for the CDR3 is TGTGCCAGTACCACCGCGTATCAGCCCCAGCATTTT.

V gene TRBV27 combines with J gene TRBJ1-2; D is perhaps TRBD1 (6 bases). CDR1 and CDR2 from the germline V gene are MNHEY and SMNVEV (reference sequence). The V gene lost 0 bases and the J gene lost 6 bases, with 14 bases spanning the gap. The CDR3 totals 15 residues. CDR3 nucleotide sequence: TGTGCCAGCAGTTTATCGCCACAGGGTCTACATGGCTACACCTTC. It yields the protein CASSLSPQGLHGYTF.

The chain carries TRBV7-9 and TRBJ2-7; D gene ambiguous. Per the germline V gene, CDR1 is SEHNR and CDR2 is FQNEAQ (reference sequence). The CDR3 consists of 11 residues. V was shortened by 4 bases and J by 5 bases, with 6 bases between the two germline ends. DNA of the CDR3: TGTGCCAGCAGCTCCGGGCACGAGCAGTACTTC. It yields the protein CASSSGHEQYF. The whole variable domain, remainder taken from reference TRBV7-9 and TRBJ2-7, is DTGVSQNPRHKITKRGQNVTFRCDPISEHNRLYWYRQTLGQGPEFLTYFQNEAQLEKSRLLSDRFSAERPKGSFSTLEIQRTEQGDSAMYLCASSSGHEQYFGPGTRLTVT.

The chain has TRBV6-5 and TRBJ1-2, with TRBD1 identical over 9 bases. Germline trimming cut 4 bases from V and 3 bases from J; bases unmatched to any gene: 6. Germline values: CDR1 MNHEY, CDR2 SVGAGI. The CDR3 is 15 amino acids. CDR3 nucleotides: TGTGCCAGCAGTTGGACAGGGGAAACCTACTATGGCTACACCTTC. It yields the protein CASSWTGETYYGYTF.

The chain employs TRBV7-9 and TRBJ2-7; the D is unclear. CDR1 and CDR2 from the germline V gene are SEHNR and FQNEAQ (reference sequence). V lost 1 base, J lost 4 bases, and 8 bases lay in between. The CDR3 length is 13 residues. CDR3 coding DNA: TGTGCCAGCAGCTTAGGGGTTGGGTACGAGCAGTACTTC. It encodes CASSLGVGYEQYF.

V usage is TRBV30 and J usage is TRBJ2-1; 7 bases match TRBD1. The CDR3 is 17 residues long. The germline gives CDR1 GTSNPN, CDR2 SVGIG (reference sequence). The junction had 14 bases not matched to a gene; V was cut back by 2 bases and J by 4 bases. The DNA for the CDR3 is TGTGCCTGGAGTTCACTACATCCGGGACAGAAATACAATGAGCAGTTCTTC. Its translation is CAWSSLHPGQKYNEQFF.

The chain carries TRBV10-2 and TRBJ1-5, with D hard to call. Per the germline V gene, CDR1 is WSHSY and CDR2 is SAAADI. The CDR3 covers 15 residues. With 6 bases removed from V and 4 bases from J, the gap between germline ends came to 16 bases. CDR3 residues: CASRTGNPFNQPQHF. For the CDR3, the DNA is TGCGCCAGCAGAACGGGAAATCCGTTTAATCAGCCCCAGCATTTT.

V is TRBV10-2 and J is TRBJ2-2; TRBD2 matches at 7 bases. With V trimmed by 5 bases and J by 7 bases, 1 base remained unmatched. Germline lookup yields CDR1 WSHSY and CDR2 SAAADI. This CDR3 has 12 amino acids. The CDR3 DNA follows: TGCGCCAGCAGTTGGGGGGGCGGGGAGCTGTTTTTT. As protein: CASSWGGGELFF.

The chain employs TRBV6-5 and TRBJ2-7; 8 positions agree with TRBD2. CDR1 and CDR2 from the germline V gene are MNHEY and SVGAGI. Trimming at V came to 0 bases and at J to 5 bases, leaving 3 bases not matched to a gene. The CDR3 spans 14 residues. The CDR3 sequence is CASSYSFGGDEQYF. In DNA, the CDR3 is TGTGCCAGCAGTTACTCGTTCGGGGGGGACGAGCAGTACTTC.

The genes are TRBV19 and TRBJ2-7; D is perhaps TRBD1 or TRBD2 (6 bases each). The germline CDR1 and CDR2 sequences are LNHDA and SQIVND (reference sequence). This CDR3 has 12 amino acids. Trimming left V 5 bases short and J 7 bases short, with 12 bases between. For the CDR3, the DNA is TGTGCCAGTAGTGGAGGGGGTGCGGAGCAGTACTTC. Translation: CASSGGGAEQYF.

This chain links TRBV10-1 with TRBJ2-7; the match to TRBD1 covers 7 bases. The CDR3 runs to 13 residues. CDR1 is WNHNN and CDR2 is SYGVQD in the germline V gene (reference sequence). V lost 8 bases to trimming and J lost 7 bases; unmatched junction nucleotides: 11. The CDR3: CASQDRPTEEQYF. The CDR3 DNA follows: TGCGCCAGCCAGGACAGGCCCACCGAAGAGCAGTACTTC.

This rearrangement joins TRBV11-2 to TRBJ1-2; TRBD1 aligns across 7 bases. Per germline, CDR1 SGHAT and CDR2 FQNNGV. The V segment lost 1 base and the J segment 4 bases; nucleotides outside the gene matches: 6. The CDR3 runs 15 residues. Written as DNA, the CDR3 is TGTGCCAGCAGCTTAGGACCGACAGGGAGCTATGGCTACACCTTC. Its protein is CASSLGPTGSYGYTF. The full variable domain, in which reference TRBV11-2 and TRBJ1-2 provide the parts outside the CDR3, is EAGVAQSPRYKIIEKRQSVAFWCNPISGHATLYWYQQILGQGPKLLIQFQNNGVVDDSQLPKDRFSAERLKGVDSTLKIQPAKLEDSAVYLCASSLGPTGSYGYTFGSGTRLTVV.

This clone has only one observation. This chain uses TRBV6-5 with TRBJ2-1; D gene ambiguous. The CDR3 runs 13 residues. The germline CDR1 and CDR2 sequences are MNHEY and SVGAGI. Trimming left V 2 bases short and J 8 bases short, with 10 bases between. The CDR3 reads CASSYSMSHEQFF. Written as DNA, the CDR3 is TGTGCCAGCAGTTACAGTATGTCGCATGAGCAGTTCTTC.